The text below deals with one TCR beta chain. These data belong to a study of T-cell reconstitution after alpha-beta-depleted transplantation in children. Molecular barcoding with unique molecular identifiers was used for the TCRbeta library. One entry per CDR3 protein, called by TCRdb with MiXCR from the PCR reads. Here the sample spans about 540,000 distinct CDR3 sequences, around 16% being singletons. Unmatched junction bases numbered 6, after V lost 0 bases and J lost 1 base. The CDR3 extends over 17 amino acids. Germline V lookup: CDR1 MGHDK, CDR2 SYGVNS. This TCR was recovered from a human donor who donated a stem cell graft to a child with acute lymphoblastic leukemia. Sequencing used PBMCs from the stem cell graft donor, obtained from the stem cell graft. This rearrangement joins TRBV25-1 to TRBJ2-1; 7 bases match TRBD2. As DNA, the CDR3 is TGTGCCAGCAGTGAATATCAGCGGGAAGGGTCCTACAATGAGCAGTTCTTC. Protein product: CASSEYQREGSYNEQFF.